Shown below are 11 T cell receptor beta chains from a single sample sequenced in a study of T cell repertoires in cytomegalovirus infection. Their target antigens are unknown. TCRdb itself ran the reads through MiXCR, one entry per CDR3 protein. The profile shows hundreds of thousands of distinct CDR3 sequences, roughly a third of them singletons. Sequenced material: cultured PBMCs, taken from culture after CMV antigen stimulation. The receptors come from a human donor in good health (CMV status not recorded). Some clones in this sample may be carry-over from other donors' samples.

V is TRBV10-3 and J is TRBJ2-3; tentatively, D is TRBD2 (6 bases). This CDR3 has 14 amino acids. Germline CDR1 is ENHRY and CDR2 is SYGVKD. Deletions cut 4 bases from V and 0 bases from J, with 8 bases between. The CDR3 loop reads CAISAGDSTDTQYF. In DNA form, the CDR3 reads TGTGCCATCAGTGCGGGGGACAGCACAGATACGCAGTATTTT.

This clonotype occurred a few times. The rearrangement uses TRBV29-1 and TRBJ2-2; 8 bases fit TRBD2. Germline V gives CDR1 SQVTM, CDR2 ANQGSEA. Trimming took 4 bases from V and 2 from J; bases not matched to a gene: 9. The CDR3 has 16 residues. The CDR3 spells CSVVGPGLVNTGELFF. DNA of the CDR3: TGCAGCGTTGTCGGGCCGGGACTAGTAAACACCGGGGAGCTGTTTTTT.

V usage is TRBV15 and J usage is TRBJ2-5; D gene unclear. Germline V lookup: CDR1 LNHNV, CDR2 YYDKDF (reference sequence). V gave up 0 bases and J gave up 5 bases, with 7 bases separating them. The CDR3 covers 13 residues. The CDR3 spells CATSRDVSETQYF. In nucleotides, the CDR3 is TGTGCCACCAGCAGAGATGTCTCCGAGACCCAGTACTTC.

The CDR3 spells CASSADSGTEAFF. The CDR3 DNA follows: TGTGCCAGCAGCGCGGACAGTGGCACTGAAGCTTTCTTT. The J gene is TRBJ1-1, the V gene TRBV7-2, with D perhaps matching TRBD1 (6 bases). This CDR3 is 13 amino acids long. Germline V gene data show CDR1 as SGHTA and CDR2 as FQGNSA. V lost 5 bases and J 4 bases, leaving 11 bases between the germline ends.

The CDR3 DNA reads as TGTGCCGTTGGGGGACCGGGGGAACAGCCCCAGCATTTT. Amino acids: CAVGGPGEQPQHF. The chain uses TRBV10-3 and TRBJ1-5; D is perhaps TRBD1 (5 bases). This CDR3 has 13 residues. The germline V and J ends were trimmed by 11 bases and 7 bases, with 18 bases remaining between them. CDR1 and CDR2 from the germline V gene are ENHRY and SYGVKD.

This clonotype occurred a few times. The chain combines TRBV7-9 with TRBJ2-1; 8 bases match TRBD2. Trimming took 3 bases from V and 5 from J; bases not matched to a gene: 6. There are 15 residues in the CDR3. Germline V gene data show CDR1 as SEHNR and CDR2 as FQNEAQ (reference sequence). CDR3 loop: CASSFSGLGNNEQFF. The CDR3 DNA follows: TGTGCCAGCAGCTTCTCGGGACTAGGGAACAATGAGCAGTTCTTC.

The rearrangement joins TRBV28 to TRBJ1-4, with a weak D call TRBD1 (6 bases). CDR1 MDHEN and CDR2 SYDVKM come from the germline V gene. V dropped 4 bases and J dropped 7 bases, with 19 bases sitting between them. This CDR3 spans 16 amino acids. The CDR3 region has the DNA TGTGCCAGCAGTTCGGGACATCTGGTCCAAATTGAAAAACTGTTTTTT. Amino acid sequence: CASSSGHLVQIEKLFF.

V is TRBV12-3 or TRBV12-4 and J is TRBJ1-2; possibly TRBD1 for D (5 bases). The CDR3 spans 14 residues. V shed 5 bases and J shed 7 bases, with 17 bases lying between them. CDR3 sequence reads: CASSRTWGEFGYTF. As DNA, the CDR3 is TGTGCCAGCAGTCGGACGTGGGGGGAATTTGGCTACACCTTC.

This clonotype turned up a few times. CDR3 coding DNA: TGTGCCAGCAGCTTAGATTGGCTAGCGGGAGAGACCCAGTACTTC. This encodes CASSLDWLAGETQYF. The gene calls are TRBV11-2 and TRBJ2-5, with 8 bases matching TRBD2. V shed 0 bases and J 4 bases; nucleotides not matched to a gene: 4. CDR1 SGHAT and CDR2 FQNNGV come from the germline V gene. The CDR3 has 15 residues. The full variable domain, completed using reference TRBV11-2 and TRBJ2-5, is EAGVAQSPRYKIIEKRQSVAFWCNPISGHATLYWYQQILGQGPKLLIQFQNNGVVDDSQLPKDRFSAERLKGVDSTLKIQPAKLEDSAVYLCASSLDWLAGETQYFGPGTRLLVL.

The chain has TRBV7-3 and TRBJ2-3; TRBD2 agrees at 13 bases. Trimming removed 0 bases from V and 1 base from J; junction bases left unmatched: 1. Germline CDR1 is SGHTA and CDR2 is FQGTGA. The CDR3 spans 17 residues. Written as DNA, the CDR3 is TGTGCCAGCAGCTTAACAGGACTAGCGGGAGGCACAGATACGCAGTATTTT. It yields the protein CASSLTGLAGGTDTQYF.

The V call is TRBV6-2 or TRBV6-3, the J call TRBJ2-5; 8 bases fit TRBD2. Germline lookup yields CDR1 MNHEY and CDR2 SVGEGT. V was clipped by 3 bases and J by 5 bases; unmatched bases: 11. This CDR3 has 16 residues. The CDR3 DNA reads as TGTGCCAGCAGTTATAGGAGAGCGGGAGTGAAGGAGACCCAGTACTTC. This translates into CASSYRRAGVKETQYF.